The 13 T cell receptor beta chains presented below share a single source sample, sequenced in a study of identical twins. TCRdb recomputed calls from the 5' RACE reads with MiXCR, one row per CDR3 protein. The sample includes hundreds of thousands of distinct CDR3 sequences, 9% to 15% seen only once; the top ten take just over 7%. The sample was also linked to a second study, of yellow fever vaccine responses in identical twins.

Specimen: CD8+ T cells sorted from blood. These receptors were obtained from a woman between 18 and 30 years old in good health.

This clonotype has a single count. The chain is built from TRBV9 and TRBJ2-1, with no clear D. Germline V lookup: CDR1 SGDLS, CDR2 YYNGEE. The V end lost 3 bases, the J end lost 5 bases, and 15 bases lay between the germline ends. The CDR3 contains 15 residues. The CDR3 DNA is TGTGCCAGCAGCGCCAGGATCACATTCAACAATGAGCAGTTCTTC. This sequence encodes CASSARITFNNEQFF.

This clonotype has a handful of counts. The genes are TRBV5-1 and TRBJ2-3; D is perhaps TRBD1 (5 bases). The CDR3 covers 15 residues. CDR1 and CDR2 (germline): SGHRS, YFSETQ. V was cut by 0 bases and J by 2 bases, with 10 bases left in between. The CDR3 is CASSLERQTTDTQYF. The CDR3 nucleotides are TGCGCCAGCAGCTTGGAGCGACAGACCACAGATACGCAGTATTTT.

V gene TRBV5-5 combines with J gene TRBJ2-2; D might be TRBD1 (6 bases). Trimming took off 9 bases at V and 3 bases at J, with 15 bases between the two ends. Germline CDR1 SGHKS, CDR2 YYEKEE (reference sequence). This CDR3 comprises 14 residues. The CDR3 bases are TGTGCCATCGGCCTGGACAGTTACACCGGGGAGCTGTTTTTT. Amino acid sequence: CAIGLDSYTGELFF.

This chain links TRBV24-1 with TRBJ2-6; 7 bases are shared with TRBD2. Germline CDR1 KGHDR, CDR2 SFDVKD. V was pared by 5 bases and J by 3 bases, with 3 bases of the junction left unmatched. CDR3 length equals 15 residues. CDR3: CATSGEGRGANVLTF. In DNA form, the CDR3 reads TGTGCCACCAGTGGGGAGGGTCGTGGGGCCAACGTCCTGACTTTC.

This clonotype occurred a few times. The chain joins TRBV9 to TRBJ2-1; the D call may be TRBD1 or TRBD2 (5 bases each). CDR3 size: 15 residues. V was clipped by 3 bases and J by 8 bases, with 18 bases between them. Germline CDR1 and CDR2: SGDLS and YYNGEE. CDR3: CASSGAGTRGDEQFF. Here the CDR3 DNA reads TGTGCCAGCAGCGGAGCCGGGACCCGGGGAGATGAGCAGTTCTTC.

This clonotype was detected only a few times. V and J are TRBV20-1 and TRBJ2-5; D is perhaps TRBD1 or TRBD2 (6 bases each). The length of the CDR3 is 15 residues. V was clipped by 3 bases and J by 3 bases, with 17 bases between them. Germline-derived CDR1 and CDR2 are DFQATT and SNEGSKA (reference sequence). CDR3 region: CSASRYWGAEETQYF. As DNA, the CDR3 is TGCAGTGCTAGTCGGTATTGGGGGGCCGAAGAGACCCAGTACTTC.

Only one count was recorded for this clonotype. V is TRBV19 and J is TRBJ2-1, with TRBD2 matching over 7 bases. Losses at the gene ends were 1 base for V and 6 bases for J; bases not matched to a gene: 6. Germline V gene data show CDR1 as LNHDA and CDR2 as SQIVND (reference sequence). The CDR3 is made up of 15 amino acids. This CDR3 is CASSIALTGGNEQFF. The CDR3 DNA follows: TGTGCCAGTAGTATAGCCCTCACGGGGGGCAATGAGCAGTTCTTC.

This clonotype was observed a handful of times. The genes are TRBV6-5 and TRBJ1-4, with a tentative D call TRBD1 (5 bases). The CDR3 totals 15 residues. V lost 3 bases and J 4 bases, leaving 12 bases between the germline ends. CDR1 MNHEY and CDR2 SVGAGI come from the germline V gene. CDR3 region: CASSYTGLINEKLFF. The CDR3 nucleotides are TGTGCCAGCAGTTATACGGGACTGATTAATGAAAAACTGTTTTTT.

The V and J genes are TRBV28 and TRBJ1-2; D is undetermined. The CDR3 covers 14 residues. V gave up 2 bases and J gave up 5 bases, with 12 bases separating them. The germline V gene encodes CDR1 MDHEN and CDR2 SYDVKM. The CDR3 region has the DNA TGTGCCAGCAGTTTAGCATCCAGATGGTATGGCTACACCTTC. Amino acids: CASSLASRWYGYTF.

The chain links TRBV12-3 or TRBV12-4 to TRBJ2-3, with 9 bases fitting TRBD2. V was clipped by 5 bases and J by 3 bases; unmatched bases: 6. The CDR3 is made up of 15 amino acids. CDR3 in DNA: TGTGCCAGCAGTGTGGCTAGCGGGGTGACAGATACGCAGTATTTT. Translating gives CASSVASGVTDTQYF.

Only a few counts were recorded for this clonotype. This rearrangement joins TRBV12-3 or TRBV12-4 to TRBJ2-3, with D unresolved. The CDR3 loop spans 13 amino acids. V shed 2 bases and J shed 7 bases, with 10 bases lying between them. The CDR3 DNA reads TGTGCCAGCAGTTTAAACTTGGTGAATACGCAGTATTTT. This encodes CASSLNLVNTQYF.

The chain employs TRBV6-5 and TRBJ1-2; D possibly corresponds to TRBD1 (6 bases). This CDR3 is built from 14 residues. Germline CDR1 is MNHEY and CDR2 is SVGAGI. The V gene lost 3 bases and the J gene lost 3 bases, with 11 bases spanning the gap. Here the CDR3 DNA reads TGTGCCAGCAGTTATGTAGGGGGGGACTATGGCTACACCTTC. Translation gives CASSYVGGDYGYTF.

Many counts were recorded for this clonotype. The rearrangement uses TRBV20-1 and TRBJ2-1; no firm D call. The CDR3 is 15 amino acids. Between the trimmed V and J ends, which lost 1 base and 0 bases, there was a span of 10 bases. The germline gives CDR1 DFQATT, CDR2 SNEGSKA (reference sequence). CDR3 DNA: TGCAGTGCTAGAGCAAGGAGTAGCTCCTACAATGAGCAGTTCTTC. Translation gives CSARARSSSYNEQFF.